This T cell receptor (beta chain) was identified during a study of CD8+ T cells in alopecia areata. Study in general: Tofacitinib was taken orally by treated patients, and the dose was 5 to 10 mg twice daily.

Comments on this clone: What it binds is not known.

Germline V CDR1 and CDR2: LNHNV, YYDKDF (reference sequence). V was trimmed by 2 bases and J by 2 bases, leaving 3 bases between them. The CDR3 spans 12 residues. Study results and limitations: Unlike in mice, where it was clearer, TCR sharing across patients was less clear, possibly HLA-related.

Following RNA extraction, reverse transcription yielded cDNA that acted as the sequencing template. The assay was immunoSEQ multiplex PCR, and TCRdb's table has in-frame clones only and misses some. The table lists 140,000 to 150,000 clones, about 47% of them singletons. V and J are TRBV15 and TRBJ2-5; D is ambiguous. The starting material was CD4+ T cells sorted from blood, obtained at week 0. The receptor was isolated from a human donor with alopecia areata. The CDR3 region has the DNA TGTGCCACCAGCAGACCACAAGAGACCCAGTACTTC. Encoded protein: CATSRPQETQYF.